A selection of T cell receptor beta chains follows, all from one sample in a study of CD8 T cells in Susac syndrome. MiXCR, applied by TCRdb to the immunoSEQ multiplex PCR reads, yields one record per CDR3 protein. This sample yields some 130,000 distinct CDR3 sequences, of which approximately 95% are seen a single time; over 0.15% belongs to the top ten. Sequenced sample: CD8+ T cells from PBMCs. Receptors originate from a human donor with Susac syndrome. Each CDR3 is given with its conserved first and last residue. Fields, in order: V gene, clone size, D gene, J gene, CDR3 protein, CDR3 DNA. D genes are given only for firm matches. Expanded clones get a size class; other rows say once, few or many, or leave the size out.

V gene: TRBV6-5
clone size: NA
D gene: NA
J gene: TRBJ1-1
CDR3 protein: CASSYTQGPNTEAFF
CDR3 DNA: TGTGCCAGCAGTTACACGCAGGGACCGAACACTGAAGCTTTCTTT

V gene: TRBV12-3/TRBV12-4
clone size: once
D gene: NA
J gene: TRBJ1-1
CDR3 protein: CASSSNWNTEAFF
CDR3 DNA: TGTGCCAGCAGTTCCAACTGGAACACTGAAGCTTTCTTT

V gene: TRBV29-1
clone size: NA
D gene: TRBD2
J gene: TRBJ2-5
CDR3 protein: CSVPPGGETQYF
CDR3 DNA: TGCAGCGTGCCACCCGGGGGGGAGACCCAGTACTTC

V gene: TRBV12-3/TRBV12-4
clone size: NA
D gene: TRBD1
J gene: TRBJ1-5
CDR3 protein: CASSEPDRGNQPQHF
CDR3 DNA: TGTGCCAGCAGTGAACCTGACAGGGGCAATCAGCCCCAGCATTTT

V gene: TRBV9
clone size: NA
D gene: TRBD2
J gene: TRBJ2-1
CDR3 protein: CASSVASGGYNEQFF
CDR3 DNA: TGTGCCAGCAGCGTAGCTAGCGGGGGATACAATGAGCAGTTCTTC

V gene: TRBV30
clone size: NA
D gene: NA
J gene: TRBJ1-5
CDR3 protein: CAWNGGAEGPQHF
CDR3 DNA: TGTGCCTGGAATGGCGGGGCAGAGGGGCCCCAGCATTTT

V gene: TRBV27
clone size: NA
D gene: NA
J gene: TRBJ2-7
CDR3 protein: CASGWTYEQYF
CDR3 DNA: TGTGCCAGCGGCTGGACCTACGAGCAGTACTTC

V gene: TRBV29-1
clone size: NA
D gene: NA
J gene: TRBJ2-7
CDR3 protein: CSVPGPTYEQYF
CDR3 DNA: TGCAGCGTACCGGGTCCAACCTACGAGCAGTACTTC

V gene: TRBV7-8
clone size: NA
D gene: NA
J gene: TRBJ1-1
CDR3 protein: CASSLGDGIEAFF
CDR3 DNA: TGTGCCAGCAGCTTAGGGGATGGAATTGAAGCTTTCTTT

V gene: TRBV5-1
clone size: NA
D gene: NA
J gene: TRBJ1-2
CDR3 protein: CASSLDGYGYTF
CDR3 DNA: TGCGCCAGCAGCTTGGACGGCTATGGCTACACCTTC

V gene: TRBV4-1
clone size: NA
D gene: TRBD2
J gene: TRBJ2-1
CDR3 protein: CASSQRLAGDNEQFF
CDR3 DNA: TGCGCCAGCAGCCAACGGCTAGCGGGGGACAATGAGCAGTTCTTC

V gene: TRBV12-5
clone size: NA
D gene: NA
J gene: TRBJ2-5
CDR3 protein: CASGAPSEGKETQYF
CDR3 DNA: TGTGCTAGTGGTGCTCCTAGCGAGGGGAAAGAGACCCAGTACTTC

V gene: TRBV18
clone size: once
D gene: NA
J gene: TRBJ2-7
CDR3 protein: CASSPSDRYEQYF
CDR3 DNA: TGTGCCAGCTCACCTAGCGACCGGTACGAGCAGTACTTC

V gene: TRBV20-1
clone size: NA
D gene: TRBD2
J gene: TRBJ2-7
CDR3 protein: CSAKTSGTYEQYF
CDR3 DNA: TGCAGTGCAAAGACTAGCGGAACGTACGAGCAGTACTTC

V gene: TRBV20-1
clone size: NA
D gene: NA
J gene: TRBJ2-3
CDR3 protein: CSASDPDTQYF
CDR3 DNA: TGCAGTGCTAGCGATCCAGATACGCAGTATTTT

V gene: TRBV4-1
clone size: NA
D gene: NA
J gene: TRBJ2-2
CDR3 protein: CASSQVGRTYTGELFF
CDR3 DNA: TGCGCCAGCAGCCAAGTAGGACGCACCTACACCGGGGAGCTGTTTTTT

V gene: TRBV12-3/TRBV12-4
clone size: NA
D gene: NA
J gene: TRBJ2-5
CDR3 protein: CASSLALAQLGYF
CDR3 DNA: TGTGCCAGCAGTTTAGCCCTAGCACAGCTGGGTTACTTC

V gene: TRBV3-1
clone size: NA
D gene: NA
J gene: TRBJ2-6
CDR3 protein: CASSQDRGLFNVLTF
CDR3 DNA: TGTGCCAGCAGCCAGGATCGAGGGCTCTTCAACGTCCTGACTTTC

V gene: TRBV12-3/TRBV12-4
clone size: NA
D gene: NA
J gene: TRBJ2-5
CDR3 protein: CASSFSKQGGSETQYF
CDR3 DNA: TGTGCCAGCAGTTTTTCCAAACAGGGAGGATCAGAGACCCAGTACTTC

V gene: TRBV19
clone size: once
D gene: NA
J gene: TRBJ2-3
CDR3 protein: CASSMESGGDTDTQYF
CDR3 DNA: TGTGCCAGTAGTATGGAGTCAGGAGGTGACACAGATACGCAGTATTTT

V gene: TRBV19
clone size: NA
D gene: NA
J gene: TRBJ2-2
CDR3 protein: CATLTGELFF
CDR3 DNA: TGTGCCACCCTTACCGGGGAGCTGTTTTTT

V gene: TRBV6-1
clone size: NA
D gene: TRBD2
J gene: TRBJ2-1
CDR3 protein: CASSEGLAGGDEQFF
CDR3 DNA: TGTGCCAGCAGTGAAGGACTAGCGGGAGGGGATGAGCAGTTCTTC

V gene: TRBV6-1
clone size: NA
D gene: TRBD2
J gene: TRBJ2-5
CDR3 protein: CASGPLGGLATGTQYF
CDR3 DNA: TGTGCCAGCGGCCCCTTGGGGGGACTAGCAACTGGGACCCAGTACTTC

V gene: TRBV24-1
clone size: once
D gene: TRBD2
J gene: TRBJ2-5
CDR3 protein: CATSDSKGLAIQETQYF
CDR3 DNA: TGTGCCACCAGTGATTCCAAGGGACTAGCGATCCAAGAGACCCAGTACTTC